The 11 T cell receptor beta chains presented below share a single source sample, sequenced in a study of shared clonotypes between healthy human individuals. Using immunoSEQ multiplex PCR, the repertoire was profiled, and TCRdb retains in-frame clones only, with some absent. The data show about half a million clones, 78% seen once. The sequenced sample consisted of PBMCs. These receptors were taken from a woman aged 40 to 55 in good health. Some clones in this sample may be carry-over from other donors' samples.

The V call is TRBV30, the J call TRBJ1-4, with D perhaps TRBD1 (6 bases). CDR1 and CDR2 (germline): GTSNPN, SVGIG (reference sequence). V was clipped by 2 bases and J by 8 bases, with 12 bases between them. This CDR3 is 13 amino acids long. The CDR3 region has the DNA TGTGCCTGGAGTAGGCAGGGGAGCGAAAAACTGTTTTTT. Translated: CAWSRQGSEKLFF.

This clone has just a few counts. The chain employs TRBV2 and TRBJ1-1; TRBD1 is a possible D gene (6 bases). The V gene lost 7 bases and the J gene lost 0 bases, with 12 bases spanning the gap. The CDR3 length is 14 residues. From germline, CDR1 is SNHLY and CDR2 FYNNEI. CDR3 region: CASNLQGMNTEAFF. DNA for the CDR3: TGTGCCAGCAACCTACAGGGAATGAACACTGAAGCTTTCTTT.

V and J are TRBV6-5 and TRBJ1-1, with a possible D match to TRBD1 (6 bases). This CDR3 contains 13 residues. CDR1 is MNHEY and CDR2 is SVGAGI in the germline V gene. Between the trimmed V and J ends, which lost 10 bases and 0 bases, there was a span of 12 bases. The CDR3: CATYRVVNTEAFF. CDR3 DNA sequence: TGTGCCACCTACAGGGTTGTGAACACTGAAGCTTTCTTT.

V is TRBV28 and J is TRBJ2-3; 7 positions match TRBD1. Losses at the gene ends were 7 bases for V and 3 bases for J; bases not matched to a gene: 16. Germline V gene sequence: CDR1 MDHEN, CDR2 SYDVKM. The CDR3 length is 17 residues. The CDR3 region is CASTSDRVGVRTDTQYF. CDR3 DNA: TGTGCCAGCACCTCTGACAGGGTGGGAGTTCGGACAGATACGCAGTATTTT.

CDR3 in amino acids: CASSFKAGETQYF. In DNA form, the CDR3 reads TGTGCCAGCAGTTTTAAGGCCGGTGAGACCCAGTACTTC. V and J are TRBV2 and TRBJ2-5, with D unresolved. Germline loops: CDR1 SNHLY, CDR2 FYNNEI. CDR3 size: 13 residues. Trimming took off 5 bases at V and 5 bases at J, with 12 bases between the two ends.

V usage is TRBV10-3 and J usage is TRBJ1-2; D unresolved. This CDR3 is built from 15 residues. Looked up from germline, CDR1 is ENHRY and CDR2 is SYGVKD. V was shortened by 3 bases and J by 3 bases, with 14 bases between the two germline ends. The chain's CDR3 is CAISETARPDYGYTF. Written as DNA, the CDR3 is TGTGCCATCAGTGAAACAGCTAGGCCTGACTATGGCTACACCTTC.

V and J are TRBV5-4 and TRBJ2-2, with TRBD2 matching over 7 bases. The junction had 4 bases not matched to a gene; V was cut back by 2 bases and J by 3 bases. CDR1 SGHNT and CDR2 YYREEE come from the germline V gene (reference sequence). The CDR3 is 15 residues long. CDR3 sequence (DNA): TGTGCCAGCAGCTTAAAGCGGGGACACACCGGGGAGCTGTTTTTT. Amino acid sequence: CASSLKRGHTGELFF.

This clone has a handful of counts. The chain links TRBV11-2 to TRBJ2-2; perhaps TRBD2 as D (6 bases). V lost 1 base to trimming and J lost 0 bases, with 12 bases between them. The length of the CDR3 is 17 residues. Per germline, CDR1 SGHAT and CDR2 FQNNGV. The CDR3 here is CASSLVGLASNTGELFF. In DNA form, the CDR3 reads TGTGCCAGCAGCTTAGTGGGTCTAGCGTCGAACACCGGGGAGCTGTTTTTT.

This sequence joins TRBV5-1 and TRBJ2-1; tentative D call: TRBD1 (6 bases). The germline gives CDR1 SGHRS, CDR2 YFSETQ. This CDR3 has 12 residues. V dropped 3 bases and J dropped 7 bases, with 8 bases sitting between them. The CDR3: CASSWGTNEQFF. DNA of the CDR3: TGCGCCAGCAGCTGGGGGACAAATGAGCAGTTCTTC.

V usage is TRBV28 and J usage is TRBJ2-7, with 9 bases aligning to TRBD2. V shed 5 bases, J shed 7 bases, and the junction held 12 bases outside the gene matches. This CDR3 region has 15 residues. Germline V CDR1 and CDR2: MDHEN, SYDVKM. Written as DNA, the CDR3 is TGTGCCAGCAGTCTCCCCGGCGGGAGGGCGGATGAGCAGTACTTC. It codes for CASSLPGGRADEQYF.

The chain combines TRBV27 with TRBJ1-2; D is ambiguous. The CDR3 is 14 residues long. Trimming stripped 0 bases from V and 8 bases from J, with 13 bases between. Germline values: CDR1 MNHEY, CDR2 SMNVEV (reference sequence). DNA of the CDR3: TGTGCCAGCAGTTTATCGGTGAGGACCCCCGGCTACACCTTC. This gives the protein CASSLSVRTPGYTF.